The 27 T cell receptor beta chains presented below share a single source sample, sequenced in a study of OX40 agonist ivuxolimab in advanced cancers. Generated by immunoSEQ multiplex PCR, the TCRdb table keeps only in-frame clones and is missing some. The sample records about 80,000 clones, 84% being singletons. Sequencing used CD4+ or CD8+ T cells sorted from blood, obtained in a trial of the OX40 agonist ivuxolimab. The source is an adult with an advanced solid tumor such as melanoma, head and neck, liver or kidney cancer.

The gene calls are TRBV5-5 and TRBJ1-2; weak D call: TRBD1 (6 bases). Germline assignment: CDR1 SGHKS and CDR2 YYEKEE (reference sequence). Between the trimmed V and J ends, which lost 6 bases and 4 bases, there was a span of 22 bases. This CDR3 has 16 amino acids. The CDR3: CASTFTGHTSSYGYTF. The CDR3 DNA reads TGTGCCAGCACCTTTACGGGACACACCTCATCCTATGGCTACACCTTC.

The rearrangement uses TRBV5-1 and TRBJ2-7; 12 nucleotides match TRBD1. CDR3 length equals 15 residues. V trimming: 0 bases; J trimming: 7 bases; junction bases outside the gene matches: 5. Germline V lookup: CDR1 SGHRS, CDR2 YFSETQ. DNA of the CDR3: TGCGCCAGCAGCTTGGAGGGACAGGGGGCGGAGGAGCAGTACTTC. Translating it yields CASSLEGQGAEEQYF. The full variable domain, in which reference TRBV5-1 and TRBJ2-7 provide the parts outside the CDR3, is KAGVTQTPRYLIKTRGQQVTLSCSPISGHRSVSWYQQTPGQGLQFLFEYFSETQRNKGNFPGRFSGRQFSNSRSEMNVSTLELGDSALYLCASSLEGQGAEEQYFGPGTRLTVT.

The CDR3 sequence is CASRGFGTGTYEQYF. CDR3 sequence (DNA): TGTGCCAGTAGGGGATTTGGGACAGGGACCTACGAGCAGTACTTC. This sequence joins TRBV19 and TRBJ2-5, with 9 nucleotides matching TRBD1. The J call may be incorrect, as the DNA end agrees better with TRBJ2-7. CDR3 length equals 15 residues. Per the germline V gene, CDR1 is LNHDA and CDR2 is SQIVND (reference sequence).

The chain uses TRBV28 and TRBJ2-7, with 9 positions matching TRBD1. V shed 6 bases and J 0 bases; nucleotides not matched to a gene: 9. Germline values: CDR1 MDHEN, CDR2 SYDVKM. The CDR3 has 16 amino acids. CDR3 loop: CASRWDRDNSSYEQYF. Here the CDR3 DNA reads TGTGCCAGCAGATGGGACAGGGATAATAGCTCCTACGAGCAGTACTTC. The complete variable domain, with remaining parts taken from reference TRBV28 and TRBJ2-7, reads DVKVTQSSRYLVKRTGEKVFLECVQDMDHENMFWYRQDPGLGLRLIYFSYDVKMKEKGDIPEGYSVSREKKERFSLILESASTNQTSMYLCASRWDRDNSSYEQYFGPGTRLTVT.

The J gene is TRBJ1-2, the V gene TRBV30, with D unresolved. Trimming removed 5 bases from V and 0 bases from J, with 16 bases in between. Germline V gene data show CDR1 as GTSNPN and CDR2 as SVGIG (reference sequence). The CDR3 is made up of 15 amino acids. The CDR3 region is CAWSALGLSNYGYTF. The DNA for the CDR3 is TGTGCCTGGTCAGCTCTGGGCCTATCTAACTATGGCTACACCTTC.

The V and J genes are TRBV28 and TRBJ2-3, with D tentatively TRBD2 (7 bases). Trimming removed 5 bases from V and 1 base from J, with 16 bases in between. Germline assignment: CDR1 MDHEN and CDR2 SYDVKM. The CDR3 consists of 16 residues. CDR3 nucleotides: TGTGCCAGCAGTCCCCGGGGGGCCCCTGGCACAGATACGCAGTATTTT. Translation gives CASSPRGAPGTDTQYF.

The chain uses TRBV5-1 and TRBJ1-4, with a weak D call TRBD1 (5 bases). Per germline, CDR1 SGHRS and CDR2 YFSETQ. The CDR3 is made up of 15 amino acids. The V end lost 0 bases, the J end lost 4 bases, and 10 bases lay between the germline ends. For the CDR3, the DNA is TGCGCCAGCAGCTTGGCCCCACAGGTTAATGAAAAACTGTTTTTT. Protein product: CASSLAPQVNEKLFF.

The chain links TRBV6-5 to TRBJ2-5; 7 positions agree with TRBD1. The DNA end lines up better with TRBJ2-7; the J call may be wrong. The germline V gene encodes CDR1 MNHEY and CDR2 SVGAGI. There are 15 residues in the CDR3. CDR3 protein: CASSLHRDRPYEQYF. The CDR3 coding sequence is TGTGCCAGCAGTTTACACCGGGACAGACCCTACGAGCAGTACTTC.

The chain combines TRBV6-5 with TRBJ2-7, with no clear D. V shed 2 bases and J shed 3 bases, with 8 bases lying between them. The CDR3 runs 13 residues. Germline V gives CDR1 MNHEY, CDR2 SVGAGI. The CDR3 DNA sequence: TGTGCCAGCAGTTACGGCAAATACTACGAGCAGTACTTC. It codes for CASSYGKYYEQYF.

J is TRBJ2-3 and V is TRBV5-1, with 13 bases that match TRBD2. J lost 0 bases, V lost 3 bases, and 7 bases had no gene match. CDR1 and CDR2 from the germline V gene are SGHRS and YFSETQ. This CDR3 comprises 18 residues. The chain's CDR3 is CASSSGGLAGTSTDTQYF. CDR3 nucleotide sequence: TGCGCCAGCAGCTCCGGGGGACTAGCGGGGACTAGCACAGATACGCAGTATTTT.

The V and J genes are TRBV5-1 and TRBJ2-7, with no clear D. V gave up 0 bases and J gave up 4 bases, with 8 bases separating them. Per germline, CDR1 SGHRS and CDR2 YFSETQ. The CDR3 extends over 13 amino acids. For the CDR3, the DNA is TGCGCCAGCAGCTTGGGGGGATTTTACGAGCAGTACTTC. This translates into CASSLGGFYEQYF.

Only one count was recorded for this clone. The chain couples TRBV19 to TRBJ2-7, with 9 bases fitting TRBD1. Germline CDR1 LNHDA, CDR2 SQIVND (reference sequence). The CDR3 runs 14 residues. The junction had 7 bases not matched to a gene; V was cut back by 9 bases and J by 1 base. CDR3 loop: CASRRDRDSYEQYF. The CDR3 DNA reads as TGTGCCAGCCGCCGGGACAGGGATTCCTACGAGCAGTACTTC.

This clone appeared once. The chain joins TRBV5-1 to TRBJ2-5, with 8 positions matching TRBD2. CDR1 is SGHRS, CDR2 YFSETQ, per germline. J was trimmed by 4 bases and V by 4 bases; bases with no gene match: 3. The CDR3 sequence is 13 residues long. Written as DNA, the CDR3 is TGCGCCAGCAGCACCCTAGCGGGAGAGACCCAGTACTTC. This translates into CASSTLAGETQYF.

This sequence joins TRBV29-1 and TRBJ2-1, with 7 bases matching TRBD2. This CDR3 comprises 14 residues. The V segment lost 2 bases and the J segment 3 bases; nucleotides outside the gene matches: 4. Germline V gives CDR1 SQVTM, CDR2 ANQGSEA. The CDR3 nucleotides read TGCAGCGTTGAAAGGGACTACCGCTACAATGAGCAGTTCTTC. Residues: CSVERDYRYNEQFF.

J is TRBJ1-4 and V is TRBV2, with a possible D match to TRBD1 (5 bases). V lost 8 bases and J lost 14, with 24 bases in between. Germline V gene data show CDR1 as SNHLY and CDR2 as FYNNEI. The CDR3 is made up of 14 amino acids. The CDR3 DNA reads TGTGCCAGCGCCCGGGACCCGTCGGACTGGATTCTGTTTTTT. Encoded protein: CASARDPSDWILFF.

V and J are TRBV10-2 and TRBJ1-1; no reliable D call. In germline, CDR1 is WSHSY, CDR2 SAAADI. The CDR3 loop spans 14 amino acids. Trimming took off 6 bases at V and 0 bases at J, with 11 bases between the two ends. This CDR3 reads CASRRELMNTEAFF. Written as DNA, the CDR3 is TGCGCCAGCAGACGGGAACTAATGAACACTGAAGCTTTCTTT.

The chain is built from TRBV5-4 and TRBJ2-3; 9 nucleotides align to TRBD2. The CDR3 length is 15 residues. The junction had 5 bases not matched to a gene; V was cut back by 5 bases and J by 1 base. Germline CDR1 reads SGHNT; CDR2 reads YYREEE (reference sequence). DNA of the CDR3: TGTGCCAGCAGGGAAAGGACTAGCGGCACAGATACGCAGTATTTT. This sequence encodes CASRERTSGTDTQYF.

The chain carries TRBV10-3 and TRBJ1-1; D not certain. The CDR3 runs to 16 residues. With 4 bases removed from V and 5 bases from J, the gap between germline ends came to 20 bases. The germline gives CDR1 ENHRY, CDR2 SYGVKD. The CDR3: CAISAFAGIQETEAFF. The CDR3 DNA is TGTGCCATCAGTGCGTTTGCCGGGATTCAGGAAACTGAAGCTTTCTTT.

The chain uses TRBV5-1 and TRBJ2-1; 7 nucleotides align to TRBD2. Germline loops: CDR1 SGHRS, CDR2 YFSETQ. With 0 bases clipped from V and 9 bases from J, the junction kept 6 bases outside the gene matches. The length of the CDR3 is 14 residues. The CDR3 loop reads CASSLGEGRGEQFF. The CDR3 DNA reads TGCGCCAGCAGCTTGGGGGAGGGGAGAGGTGAGCAGTTCTTC.

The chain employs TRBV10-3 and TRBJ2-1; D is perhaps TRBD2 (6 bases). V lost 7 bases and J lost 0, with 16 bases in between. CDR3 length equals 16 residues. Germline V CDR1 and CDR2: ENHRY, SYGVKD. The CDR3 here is CAITPSGGSSYNEQFF. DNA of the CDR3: TGTGCCATCACCCCGTCTGGGGGGAGCTCCTACAATGAGCAGTTCTTC.

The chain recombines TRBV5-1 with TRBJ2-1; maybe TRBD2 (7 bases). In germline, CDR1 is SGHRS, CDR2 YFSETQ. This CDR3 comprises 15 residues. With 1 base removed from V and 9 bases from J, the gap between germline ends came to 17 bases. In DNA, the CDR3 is TGCGCCAGCAGCTTGCGGGCAGGGGAGGGGATTGAGCAGTTCTTC. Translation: CASSLRAGEGIEQFF.

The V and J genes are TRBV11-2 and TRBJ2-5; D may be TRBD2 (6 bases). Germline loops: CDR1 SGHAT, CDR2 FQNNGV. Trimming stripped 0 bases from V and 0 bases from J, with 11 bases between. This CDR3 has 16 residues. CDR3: CASSLEAGFYQETQYF. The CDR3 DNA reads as TGTGCCAGCAGCTTAGAAGCGGGTTTCTACCAAGAGACCCAGTACTTC.

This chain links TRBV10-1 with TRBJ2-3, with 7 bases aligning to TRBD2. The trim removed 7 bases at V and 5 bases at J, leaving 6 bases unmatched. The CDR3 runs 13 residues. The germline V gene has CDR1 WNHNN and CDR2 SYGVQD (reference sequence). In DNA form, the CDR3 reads TGCGCCAGCAATCGGGACTACGGAGATACGCAGTATTTT. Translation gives CASNRDYGDTQYF.

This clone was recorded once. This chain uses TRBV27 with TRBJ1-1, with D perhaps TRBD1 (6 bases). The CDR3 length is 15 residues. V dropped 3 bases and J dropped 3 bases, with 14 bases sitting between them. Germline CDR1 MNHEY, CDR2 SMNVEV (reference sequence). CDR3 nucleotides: TGTGCCAGCAGTTTGGGCCGGGGGGCGCACACTGAAGCTTTCTTT. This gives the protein CASSLGRGAHTEAFF.

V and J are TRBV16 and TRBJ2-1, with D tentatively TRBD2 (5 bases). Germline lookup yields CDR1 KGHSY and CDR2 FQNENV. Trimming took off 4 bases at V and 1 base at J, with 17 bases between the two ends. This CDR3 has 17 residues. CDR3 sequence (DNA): TGTGCCAGCAGCCGACCAGGCCTTCGGGATTCCTACAATGAGCAGTTCTTC. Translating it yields CASSRPGLRDSYNEQFF. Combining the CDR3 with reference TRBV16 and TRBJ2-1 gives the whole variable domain GEEVAQTPKHLVRGEGQKAKLYCAPIKGHSYVFWYQQVLKNEFKFLISFQNENVFDETGMPKERFSAKCLPNSPCSLEIQATKLEDSAVYFCASSRPGLRDSYNEQFFGPGTRLTVL.

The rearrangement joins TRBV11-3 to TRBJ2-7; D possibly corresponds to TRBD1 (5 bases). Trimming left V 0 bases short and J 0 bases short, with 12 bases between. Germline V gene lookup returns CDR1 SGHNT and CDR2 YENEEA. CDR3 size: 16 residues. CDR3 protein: CASSLDTGRSSYEQYF. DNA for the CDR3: TGTGCCAGCAGCTTAGATACAGGAAGGAGCTCCTACGAGCAGTACTTC.

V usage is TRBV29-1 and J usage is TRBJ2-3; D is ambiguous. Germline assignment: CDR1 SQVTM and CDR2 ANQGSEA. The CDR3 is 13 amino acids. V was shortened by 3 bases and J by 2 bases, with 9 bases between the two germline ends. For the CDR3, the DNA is TGCAGCGTTGAGGAGTCAGCCACAGATACGCAGTATTTT. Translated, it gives CSVEESATDTQYF.